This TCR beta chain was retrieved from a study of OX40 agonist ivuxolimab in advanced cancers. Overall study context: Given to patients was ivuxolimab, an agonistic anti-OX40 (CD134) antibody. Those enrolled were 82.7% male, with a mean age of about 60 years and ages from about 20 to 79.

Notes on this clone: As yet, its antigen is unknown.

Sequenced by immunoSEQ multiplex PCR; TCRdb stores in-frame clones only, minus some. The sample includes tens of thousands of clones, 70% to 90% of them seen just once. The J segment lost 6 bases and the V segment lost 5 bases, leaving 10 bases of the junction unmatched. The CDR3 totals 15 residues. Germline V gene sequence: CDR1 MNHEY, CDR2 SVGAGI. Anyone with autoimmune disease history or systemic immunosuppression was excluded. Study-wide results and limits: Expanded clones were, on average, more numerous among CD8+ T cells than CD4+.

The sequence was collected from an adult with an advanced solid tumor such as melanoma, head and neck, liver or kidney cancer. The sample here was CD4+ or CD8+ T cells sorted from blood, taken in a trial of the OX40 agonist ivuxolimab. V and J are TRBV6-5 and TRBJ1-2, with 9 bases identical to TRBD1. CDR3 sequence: CASSKSGQGSNGYTF. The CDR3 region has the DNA TGTGCCAGCAGTAAATCGGGACAGGGATCAAATGGCTACACCTTC.